A selection of T cell receptor beta chains follows, all from one sample in a study of human T cells and chemical hapten exposure. TCRdb re-called the RACE reads through MiXCR, storing one row per CDR3 protein. The sample holds approximately 370,000 distinct CDR3 sequences; 4.5% to 5.5% are singletons and the top ten take 7% to 10%. The sequencing here drew on whole blood, taken in connection with sensitization to the hapten diphenylcyclopropenone (DPC). The receptor source for this set is a woman in her late teens or twenties with alopecia areata. Some clones in this sample may be carry-over from other donors' samples. The CDR3 runs from the conserved cysteine through the conserved F or W. The D gene is left open where the match is weak. Clone size, where shown, is once, few, many, or a class for clones that have expanded.

TGTGCCACCAGAAGACAGAGACTCTATGGCTACACCTTC,CATRRQRLYGYTF,.,TRBV6-5,many,TRBJ1-2
TGCAGCGTTGACCGATTGACTAGCGGGGGGGCGGAGAATGAGCAGTTCTTC,CSVDRLTSGGAENEQFF,TRBD2,TRBV29-1,.,TRBJ2-1
TGTGCCAGCAGCTTAGCGCGGACAGGGGGTCCAGATACGCAGTATTTT,CASSLARTGGPDTQYF,TRBD1,TRBV7-2,many,TRBJ2-3
TGTGCCAGCAGCCGGGGAGGAGGCAATCAGCCCCAGCATTTT,CASSRGGGNQPQHF,.,TRBV6-5,many,TRBJ1-5
TGTGCCAGCATCCACCTACAGGGGGCTTTTGAAAAACTGTTTTTT,CASIHLQGAFEKLFF,TRBD1,TRBV6-6,many,TRBJ1-4
TGTGCCAGCAGCGTACGTCCCAGAACCCCGGAAACAGATTTATACACTACGAGCTCCTACGAGCAGTACTTC,CASSVRPRTPETDLYTTSSYEQYF,.,TRBV21-1,.,TRBJ2-7
TGTGCCAGCAGTTTTGATATTGAGGACAGCAAAATCCAAGAGACCCAGTACTTC,CASSFDIEDSKIQETQYF,.,TRBV28,many,TRBJ2-5
TGTGCCAGCAGCTACTCCAGGGTTTGGACTGAAGCTTTCTTT,CASSYSRVWTEAFF,.,TRBV9,many,TRBJ1-1
TGTGCCAGCAGCTTAATGGGGGGCGCGACCAACTATGGCTACACCTTC,CASSLMGGATNYGYTF,.,TRBV7-3,few,TRBJ1-2
TGTGCCACCCGACCAACAGGGACCACAGATACGCAGTATTTT,CATRPTGTTDTQYF,.,TRBV25-1,.,TRBJ2-3
TGTGCCAGCAGTGAAAACGAAAGGCAGCCCCAGCATTTT,CASSENERQPQHF,.,TRBV6-1,many,TRBJ1-5
TGTGCCAGCAGTGTGCAGCAGGGGGAGGGTCCCGACGAGCAGTACTTC,CASSVQQGEGPDEQYF,.,TRBV6-1,once,TRBJ2-7
TGTGCCAGCAGCCCGGACGGTCGGGATACGCAGTATTTT,CASSPDGRDTQYF,.,TRBV3-1,.,TRBJ2-3
TGCAGTGCTAGAGATACTAGCGGGGGGGCCGCCGGGGAGCTGTTTTTT,CSARDTSGGAAGELFF,TRBD2,TRBV20-1,.,TRBJ2-2
TGTGCCAGCAGTCGCCAGCGGAGAACTGAAGCTTTCTTT,CASSRQRRTEAFF,.,TRBV27,few,TRBJ1-1
TGTGCCATCAGTGAGTCGGGGGCGGATACGCAGTATTTT,CAISESGADTQYF,.,TRBV10-3,.,TRBJ2-3
TGTGCCAGCGGAGGGACCACAAAGAACACTGAAGCTTTCTTT,CASGGTTKNTEAFF,.,TRBV7-9,few,TRBJ1-1
TGTGCCAGCGGCGAGCGAGAGCAGTACTTC,CASGEREQYF,.,TRBV27,few,TRBJ2-7
TGTGCCAGCTGCGCCCGTGGGGAGTGCACTGAAGCTTTCTTT,CASCARGECTEAFF,.,TRBV6-1,few,TRBJ1-1
TGCGCCAGCAGCCAAGTGACAGGGGGAAATCAGCCCCAGCATTTT,CASSQVTGGNQPQHF,TRBD1,TRBV4-3,few,TRBJ1-5
TGTGCTAGTGGTTTGGTATTGGGCGGTTATAACACTGAAGCTTTCTTT,CASGLVLGGYNTEAFF,.,TRBV12-5,few,TRBJ1-1
TGTGCCAGCACCGACGGACAGGCGGTCGAGCAGTACTTC,CASTDGQAVEQYF,TRBD1,TRBV28,few,TRBJ2-7
TGTGCCAGCAGCTTAGGGACAGCTCTGAACACTGAAGCTTTCTTT,CASSLGTALNTEAFF,.,TRBV11-2,few,TRBJ1-1
TGTGCCACCAGTGACCACAGGGTCTCCTACGAGCAGTACTTC,CATSDHRVSYEQYF,.,TRBV24-1,few,TRBJ2-7
TGTGCCAGCAGCCGGGGACAGGGTGAAGCTTTCTTT,CASSRGQGEAFF,TRBD1,TRBV7-9,.,TRBJ1-1
TGTGCCAGCAGTTACCGGGGAGACTACAATGAGCAGTTCTTC,CASSYRGDYNEQFF,.,TRBV6-5,many,TRBJ2-1
TGTGCCAGCAGCTTTTCCGTGGGGGACAGATCCTACAATGAGCAGTTCTTC,CASSFSVGDRSYNEQFF,TRBD1,TRBV11-2,many,TRBJ2-1
TGTGCCAGCAGTTTATGGCTAGCAGAGACCCAGTACTTC,CASSLWLAETQYF,.,TRBV12-3/TRBV12-4,.,TRBJ2-5
TGCGCCAGCAGCCCCCGGCCCGAGGGGGCGACTAATGAAAAACTGTTTTTT,CASSPRPEGATNEKLFF,TRBD1,TRBV4-1,.,TRBJ1-4
TGTGCCAGCAGTTTGATCTCGGCACTTAGGGGCGAAAAACTGTTTTTT,CASSLISALRGEKLFF,.,TRBV28,few,TRBJ1-4
TGCAGTGCTAGGACAGCGTACCAAGAGACCCAGTACTTC,CSARTAYQETQYF,.,TRBV20-1,few,TRBJ2-5
TGTGCCAGCAGCCGAACAGGGGTCGGTGGCTACACCTTC,CASSRTGVGGYTF,TRBD1,TRBV5-4,few,TRBJ1-2
TGTGCCAGCAGGCCACAGGGTGAAGGCTTTAATGAGCAGTTCTTC,CASRPQGEGFNEQFF,.,TRBV13,many,TRBJ2-1
TGTGCCAGCAGGGGACAGGGCTACGAGCAGTACTTC,CASRGQGYEQYF,TRBD1,TRBV14,many,TRBJ2-7
TGTGCCAGCCGCTTGGACAGACTTAACACTGAAGCTTTCTTT,CASRLDRLNTEAFF,.,TRBV27,many,TRBJ1-1
TGTGCCATCAACTTAAGACAGGGGCGGTACTATGGCTACACCTTC,CAINLRQGRYYGYTF,TRBD1,TRBV10-3,many,TRBJ1-2
TGCAGCGTTTTTGGGGGCAGCAACTATGGCTACACCTTC,CSVFGGSNYGYTF,.,TRBV29-1,.,TRBJ1-2
TGTGCCAGCAGTTCACCAGGTGGTGGAAACACCATATATTTT,CASSSPGGGNTIYF,.,TRBV28,.,TRBJ1-3
TGTGCCAGCAGTGAAGGGTATCGATATGGCTACACCTTC,CASSEGYRYGYTF,.,TRBV2,many,TRBJ1-2
TGCGCCAGCAGCCCTAGCGGGAACTCCTACGAGCAGTACTTC,CASSPSGNSYEQYF,TRBD2,TRBV5-1,.,TRBJ2-7
TGTGCCAGCAGTTACTCCGACTCCGGAGGGGGCATCGGGCCACCCCTCCACTTT,CASSYSDSGGGIGPPLHF,TRBD1,TRBV6-6,few,TRBJ1-6
TGTGCCAGCAGTGTTCAGACAGGGAGCAATCAGCCCCAGCATTTT,CASSVQTGSNQPQHF,TRBD1,TRBV6-1,many,TRBJ1-5
TGTGCTAGCAGTCCTCTAGCGCTACGCGGGAATGAGCAGTTCTTC,CASSPLALRGNEQFF,.,TRBV7-7,many,TRBJ2-1
TGCAGCGCTACGACAGGGAACACTGAAGCTTTCTTT,CSATTGNTEAFF,.,TRBV29-1,.,TRBJ1-1
TGTGCCACCAGCCGAGACAGGGGCGGGCCCTATGGCTACACCTTC,CATSRDRGGPYGYTF,TRBD1,TRBV15,many,TRBJ1-2
TGTGCCACCCGGGGGGGCAACTATGGCTACACCTTC,CATRGGNYGYTF,.,TRBV6-5,many,TRBJ1-2
TGTGCCACCCTGAGGGGGGGAAACACCATATATTTT,CATLRGGNTIYF,.,TRBV6-1,.,TRBJ1-3
TGTGCCAGCAAAAGCGACGGCAGCTCTGGAAACACCATATATTTT,CASKSDGSSGNTIYF,.,TRBV28,many,TRBJ1-3
TGTGCCAGCAGCCAAAAAGAGACGTCAATACAAGAGACCCAGTACTTC,CASSQKETSIQETQYF,.,TRBV3-1,many,TRBJ2-5
TGTGCCAGCAGTTACAGGCTAGCGGCGCGTTACGAGCAGTACTTC,CASSYRLAARYEQYF,TRBD2,TRBV6-2/TRBV6-3,.,TRBJ2-7
TGTGCCAGCAGCCAACTCGGAGGGCTGAGGGAGCTGTTTTTT,CASSQLGGLRELFF,.,TRBV3-1,.,TRBJ2-2
TGCAGTGCTAGAGTCCGGGTCACAGATACGCAGTATTTT,CSARVRVTDTQYF,.,TRBV20-1,many,TRBJ2-3
TGCAGTGCTAGAGAAACTGACGAGCAGTACTTC,CSARETDEQYF,.,TRBV20-1,many,TRBJ2-7
TGTGCCAGTCTCCGTACCTCAGGAACCTATGGCTACACCTTC,CASLRTSGTYGYTF,.,TRBV12-3/TRBV12-4,few,TRBJ1-2
TGTGCCAGCAGCTTAGAAAGCTATCCCCTAGTTTCTGGGGCCAACGTCCTGACTTTC,CASSLESYPLVSGANVLTF,.,TRBV7-9,.,TRBJ2-6
TGTGCCAGCAGCTTAACCCTGAGGACTAGCGGGGGACAAACCGGGGAGCTGTTTTTT,CASSLTLRTSGGQTGELFF,TRBD2,TRBV7-3,few,TRBJ2-2
TGCAGTGCTTCAGGGTTTGGGACTAATGAAAAACTGTTTTTT,CSASGFGTNEKLFF,.,TRBV20-1,.,TRBJ1-4
TGTGCCAGCAGCTTAGGACTGGGACTAGCCGGAGATACGCAGTATTTT,CASSLGLGLAGDTQYF,TRBD2,TRBV7-2,few,TRBJ2-3
TGTGCCAGCAGTTTATCTCTCTGGAGCAATCAGCCCCAGCATTTT,CASSLSLWSNQPQHF,.,TRBV27,few,TRBJ1-5